This T cell receptor beta chain was obtained from a study of T-cell reconstitution after alpha-beta-depleted transplantation in children. Researchers prepared the TCRbeta library using unique molecular identifiers, the study reports. MiXCR, run by TCRdb on the PCR reads, gives a single entry per CDR3 protein. Among under 450,000 distinct CDR3 sequences listed, about an eighth were seen once. In this sample, this clonotype turned up many times. The CDR3 consists of 13 residues. Germline V gene data show CDR1 as SEHNR and CDR2 as FQNEAQ (reference sequence). Trimming took 4 bases from V and 6 from J, leaving 12 bases between them.

This receptor was identified in a human donor who donated a stem cell graft to a child with Fanconi anemia. Source: PBMCs, taken from the stem cell graft. The V and J genes are TRBV7-9 and TRBJ1-2, with D maybe TRBD1 (5 bases). CDR3 sequence reads: CASSSGQGDGYTF. For the CDR3, the DNA is TGTGCCAGCAGCTCGGGCCAGGGTGATGGCTACACCTTC.